The subject of this entry is one T cell receptor beta chain. Its specificity is unknown. Here immunoSEQ multiplex PCR was the method, and the copy in TCRdb shows in-frame clones only, minus some. The sample holds roughly 60,000 clones; about 85% are singletons and the top ten take 4% to 6%. CDR1 is SGDLS, CDR2 YYNGEE, per germline. This CDR3 region has 16 residues. V was clipped by 4 bases and J by 4 bases, with 20 bases between them. This entry comes from a study of OX40 agonist ivuxolimab in advanced cancers. Study context: Every 2 weeks, ivuxolimab was infused into the patients intravenously at between 0.01 and 10 mg/kg. Earlier anti-PD-1, anti-PD-L1 or anti-CTLA-4 therapy was permitted; about 44% had received some.

Study-wide findings and caveats: It was also the case that some nonresponders had low normalized T-cell clonal expansion.

This TCR derives from an adult with an advanced solid tumor such as melanoma, head and neck, liver or kidney cancer. Material: CD4+ or CD8+ T cells sorted from blood, obtained in a trial of the OX40 agonist ivuxolimab. V is TRBV9 and J is TRBJ2-5, with D possibly matching TRBD1 (6 bases). CDR3 sequence reads: CASSLGTLESVETQYF. Written as DNA, the CDR3 is TGTGCCAGCAGCCTAGGGACACTAGAGTCTGTAGAGACCCAGTACTTC.